This TCR beta chain emerged from a study of cytomegalovirus exposure and HLA in healthy donors. The wider study: Membership in the Caucasian-associated ancestry cluster was found for around 85% of 300 to 400 genotyped donors. Findings and limits, study-wide: One variant, a missense change in DCLRE1C, was linked in a later analysis to TCR beta V- and J-gene trimming. Investigators reported 150 to 200 TCR beta chains as tied to cytomegalovirus.

The ends lost 5 bases at V and 0 bases at J; junction bases unmatched: 11. CDR3 size: 17 residues. Germline V gives CDR1 KGHSH, CDR2 LQKENI. Vbeta (60) and Jbeta (13) primers were used in the PCR. Using immunoSEQ multiplex PCR, the repertoire was profiled, and TCRdb retains in-frame clones only, with some absent. The sample includes 200,000 to 250,000 clones, 65% to 80% of them seen just once. For this clone: Its antigen remains unidentified.

Sequenced sample: PBMCs. The chain employs TRBV18 and TRBJ2-3, with 7 bases lining up with TRBD2. This receptor was taken from a girl under 10 years old in good health and CMV-seronegative. The CDR3 nucleotides are TGTGCCAGCTCAGGTCTAAGCGGGGCATCTAGCACAGATACGCAGTATTTT. This sequence encodes CASSGLSGASSTDTQYF.